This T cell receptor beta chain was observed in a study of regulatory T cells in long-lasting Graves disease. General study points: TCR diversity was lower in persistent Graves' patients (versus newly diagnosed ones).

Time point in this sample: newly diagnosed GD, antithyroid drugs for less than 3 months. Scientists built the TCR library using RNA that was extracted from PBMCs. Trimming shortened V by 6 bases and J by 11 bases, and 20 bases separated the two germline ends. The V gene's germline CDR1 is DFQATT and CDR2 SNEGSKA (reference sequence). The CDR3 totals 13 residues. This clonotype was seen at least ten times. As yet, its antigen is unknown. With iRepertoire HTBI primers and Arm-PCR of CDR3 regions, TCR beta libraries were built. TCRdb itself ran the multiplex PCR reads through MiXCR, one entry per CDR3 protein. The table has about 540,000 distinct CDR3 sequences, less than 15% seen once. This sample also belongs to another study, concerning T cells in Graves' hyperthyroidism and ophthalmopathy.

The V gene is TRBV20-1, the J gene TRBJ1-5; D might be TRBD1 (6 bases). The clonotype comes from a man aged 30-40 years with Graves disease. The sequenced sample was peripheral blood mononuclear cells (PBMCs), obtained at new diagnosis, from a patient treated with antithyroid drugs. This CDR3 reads CSARHAPGESQHF. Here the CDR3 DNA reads TGCAGTGCGCGTCACGCCCCAGGGGAGTCCCAGCATTTT.